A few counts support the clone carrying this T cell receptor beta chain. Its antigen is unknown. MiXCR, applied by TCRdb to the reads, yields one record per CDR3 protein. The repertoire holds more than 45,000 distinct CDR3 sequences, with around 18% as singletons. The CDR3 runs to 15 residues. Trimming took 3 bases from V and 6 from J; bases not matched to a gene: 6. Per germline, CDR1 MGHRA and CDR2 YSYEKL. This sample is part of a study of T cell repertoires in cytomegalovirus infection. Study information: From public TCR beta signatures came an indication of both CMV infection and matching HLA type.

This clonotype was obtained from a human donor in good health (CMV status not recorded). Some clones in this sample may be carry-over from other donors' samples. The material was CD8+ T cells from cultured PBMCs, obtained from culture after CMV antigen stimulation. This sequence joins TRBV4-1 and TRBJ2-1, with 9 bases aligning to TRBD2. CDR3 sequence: CASSHPGLATNEQFF. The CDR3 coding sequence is TGCGCCAGCAGCCACCCGGGACTAGCTACCAATGAGCAGTTCTTC.